Below are 17 T cell receptor beta chains sequenced from a single sample in a study of Ad26.COV2.S vaccination and SARS-CoV-2 variants. As to treatment: around 19 received Ad26.COV2.S at low or high dose, single or two shots; 5 received placebo; per-sample allocation not given. All samples were drawn on day 63, counting from the first vaccine or placebo injection. Only in-frame clones appear in the TCRdb table, and some are missing; sequencing was by immunoSEQ multiplex PCR. The sample consists of hundreds of thousands of clones, roughly 90% of them appearing once. Specimen: peripheral blood, collected in a trial of Ad26.COV2.S vaccine versus placebo. Receptor source: a person aged 18-60 years who received the Ad26.COV2.S COVID-19 vaccine or a placebo.

The chain employs TRBV29-1 and TRBJ2-1; TRBD2 matches 11 bases. Germline assignment: CDR1 SQVTM and CDR2 ANQGSEA. This CDR3 contains 14 residues. V lost 6 bases, J lost 7 bases, and 8 bases stayed unmatched. CDR3 coding DNA: TGCAGCGTCCTACTAGCGGGAGAGAGGAATGAGCAGTTCTTC. It specifies CSVLLAGERNEQFF.

The chain has TRBV24-1 and TRBJ2-3, with D perhaps TRBD1 (5 bases). CDR3 size: 14 residues. Germline V CDR1 and CDR2: KGHDR, SFDVKD. Deletions cut 3 bases from V and 1 base from J, with 7 bases between. In nucleotides, the CDR3 is TGTGCCACCAGTGATGGGGCAGGCACAGATACGCAGTATTTT. The encoded protein is CATSDGAGTDTQYF.

The chain employs TRBV6-6 and TRBJ2-7, with D tentatively TRBD1 (6 bases). The CDR3 length is 15 residues. In germline, CDR1 is MNHNY, CDR2 SVGAGI (reference sequence). V lost 4 bases and J lost 0, with 13 bases in between. This CDR3 is CASSSPGTNSYEQYF. The CDR3 DNA reads as TGTGCCAGCAGTTCCCCCGGGACAAACTCCTACGAGCAGTACTTC.

This clone was seen ten or more times. The chain recombines TRBV9 with TRBJ1-5; D remains unclear. The germline V gene has CDR1 SGDLS and CDR2 YYNGEE. The CDR3 is made up of 14 amino acids. V was cut by 0 bases and J by 2 bases, with 6 bases left in between. CDR3 in amino acids: CASSVDAGNQPQHF. The CDR3 region has the DNA TGTGCCAGCAGCGTAGACGCGGGCAATCAGCCCCAGCATTTT.

The rearrangement uses TRBV14 and TRBJ2-7; 7 bases align to TRBD2. Germline CDR1 reads SGHDN; CDR2 reads FVKESK. The CDR3 is 14 amino acids. The junction had 10 bases not matched to a gene; V was cut back by 4 bases and J by 7 bases. The CDR3: CASSPPGRVREQYF. DNA of the CDR3: TGTGCCAGCAGCCCCCCGGGGAGGGTGAGGGAGCAGTACTTC.

The genes are TRBV4-3 and TRBJ2-7, with D possibly TRBD2 on 5 matching bases. Germline loops: CDR1 LGHNA, CDR2 YSLEER. V gave up 2 bases and J gave up 5 bases, with 16 bases separating them. This CDR3 comprises 15 residues. This CDR3 is CASSQLPGIGDEQYF. DNA of the CDR3: TGCGCCAGCAGCCAACTACCGGGGATCGGAGACGAGCAGTACTTC.

CDR3 region: CASSSRALNTGELFF. The CDR3, as DNA: TGCGCCAGCAGCTCCCGTGCCCTTAACACCGGGGAGCTGTTTTTT. This chain connects TRBV5-1 to TRBJ2-2; D unresolved. The germline gives CDR1 SGHRS, CDR2 YFSETQ. V was trimmed by 3 bases and J by 2 bases, leaving 11 bases between them. CDR3 length: 15 residues.

With respect to this clone: Other DNA sequences in this sample translate to the same CDR3. The genes are TRBV12-3 or TRBV12-4 and TRBJ2-5; D gene uncertain. With 5 bases removed from V and 5 bases from J, the gap between germline ends came to 9 bases. The CDR3 loop spans 12 amino acids. This CDR3 is CASSLVGETQYF. The CDR3 DNA reads as TGTGCCAGCAGTCTAGTTGGGGAGACCCAGTACTTC.

V is TRBV18 and J is TRBJ2-5, with 8 bases that match TRBD1. The CDR3 loop spans 15 amino acids. Germline assignment: CDR1 KGHSH and CDR2 LQKENI. Germline trimming cut 6 bases from V and 1 base from J; bases unmatched to any gene: 7. Written as DNA, the CDR3 is TGTGCCAGCTCGCCGGGACAGGCGTTCCAAGAGACCCAGTACTTC. Amino acids: CASSPGQAFQETQYF.

J is TRBJ2-1 and V is TRBV6-5; D is unclear. Germline values: CDR1 MNHEY, CDR2 SVGAGI. Trimming removed 2 bases from V and 4 bases from J, with 6 bases in between. This CDR3 has 13 amino acids. CDR3 in amino acids: CASSYGLYNEQFF. The CDR3 DNA reads TGTGCCAGCAGTTACGGTCTGTACAATGAGCAGTTCTTC.

The chain employs TRBV3-1 (or the pseudogene TRBV3-2) and TRBJ1-4; D is uncertain. CDR3 length: 12 amino acids. Germline CDR1 reads LGHDT; CDR2 reads YNNKEL (reference sequence). Trimming shortened V by 2 bases and J by 7 bases, and 5 bases separated the two germline ends. The chain's CDR3 is CASSQSGEKLFF. The CDR3 DNA sequence: TGTGCCAGCAGCCAAAGTGGTGAAAAACTGTTTTTT.

This chain joins TRBV7-6 and TRBJ2-1, with 10 bases that match TRBD2. The V gene's germline CDR1 is SGHVS and CDR2 FNYEAQ. V lost 2 bases, J lost 4 bases, and 5 bases stayed unmatched. CDR3 length: 16 amino acids. The CDR3: CASSLRLAGVYNEQFF. The CDR3 coding sequence is TGTGCCAGCAGCTTACGGCTAGCGGGGGTTTACAATGAGCAGTTCTTC.

This rearrangement joins TRBV6-5 to TRBJ1-3; D is uncertain. Per germline, CDR1 MNHEY and CDR2 SVGAGI. The CDR3 consists of 11 residues. V was clipped by 6 bases and J by 8 bases, with 8 bases between them. Here the CDR3 reads CASSRTYTIYF. In DNA, the CDR3 is TGTGCCAGCAGCCGAACTTACACCATATATTTT.

The chain couples TRBV6-2 or TRBV6-3 to TRBJ2-3; 11 nucleotides line up with TRBD2. V trimming: 5 bases; J trimming: 8 bases; junction bases outside the gene matches: 6. The CDR3 extends over 14 amino acids. Germline assignment: CDR1 MNHEY and CDR2 SVGEGT. CDR3 amino acids: CASSPLAGGGTQYF. CDR3 DNA: TGTGCCAGCAGTCCGCTAGCGGGAGGCGGTACGCAGTATTTT.

The DNA for the CDR3 is TGTGCCAGCAGTCAGCTAGTCACTGAAGCTTTCTTT. Protein sequence: CASSQLVTEAFF. V is TRBV6-5 and J is TRBJ1-1; D ambiguous. The V gene lost 5 bases and the J gene lost 4 bases, with 8 bases spanning the gap. Germline V gives CDR1 MNHEY, CDR2 SVGAGI. The CDR3 runs 12 residues.

CDR3 DNA: TGCGCCAGCAGTGAGGGAAATGAGCAGTTCTTC. Translating it yields CASSEGNEQFF. The chain recombines TRBV10-1 with TRBJ2-1; D gene ambiguous. V was pared by 2 bases and J by 7 bases, with 3 bases between. CDR1 and CDR2 (germline): WNHNN, SYGVQD (reference sequence). This CDR3 region has 11 residues.

The chain combines TRBV15 with TRBJ2-3, with a tentative D call TRBD2 (6 bases). V was clipped by 5 bases and J by 4 bases, with 13 bases between them. The germline V gene encodes CDR1 LNHNV and CDR2 YYDKDF (reference sequence). This CDR3 comprises 14 residues. The CDR3 here is CATSPRLVADTQYF. The CDR3 nucleotides are TGTGCCACCAGCCCACGACTAGTCGCAGATACGCAGTATTTT.